These 2 T cell receptor beta chains were all obtained from the same sample, sequenced in a study of T cell responses to AZD1222 COVID-19 vaccine. Sequenced by immunoSEQ multiplex PCR; TCRdb stores in-frame clones only, minus some. The top ten clones hold roughly 1.6% of a sample with roughly 120,000 clones, 80% to 90% of them seen once. Sequences were derived from peripheral blood, sampled on day 0 of AZD1222 vaccination. The receptors derive from an adult in good health.

The J gene is TRBJ2-7, the V gene TRBV12-3 or TRBV12-4, with a possible D match to TRBD1 (5 bases). V shed 5 bases and J shed 11 bases, with 16 bases lying between them. The CDR3 totals 12 residues. The chain's CDR3 is CASSTRTPVKYF. CDR3 DNA sequence: TGTGCCAGCAGTACCCGGACACCGGTTAAGTACTTC.

The chain uses TRBV11-2 and TRBJ2-7; D perhaps matches TRBD1 (6 bases). The V end lost 5 bases, the J end lost 4 bases, and 18 bases lay between the germline ends. Germline V gives CDR1 SGHAT, CDR2 FQNNGV. The CDR3 contains 15 residues. The CDR3 here is CASSPRQEWSYEQYF. For the CDR3, the DNA is TGTGCCAGCAGCCCGAGACAGGAATGGTCGTACGAGCAGTACTTC.